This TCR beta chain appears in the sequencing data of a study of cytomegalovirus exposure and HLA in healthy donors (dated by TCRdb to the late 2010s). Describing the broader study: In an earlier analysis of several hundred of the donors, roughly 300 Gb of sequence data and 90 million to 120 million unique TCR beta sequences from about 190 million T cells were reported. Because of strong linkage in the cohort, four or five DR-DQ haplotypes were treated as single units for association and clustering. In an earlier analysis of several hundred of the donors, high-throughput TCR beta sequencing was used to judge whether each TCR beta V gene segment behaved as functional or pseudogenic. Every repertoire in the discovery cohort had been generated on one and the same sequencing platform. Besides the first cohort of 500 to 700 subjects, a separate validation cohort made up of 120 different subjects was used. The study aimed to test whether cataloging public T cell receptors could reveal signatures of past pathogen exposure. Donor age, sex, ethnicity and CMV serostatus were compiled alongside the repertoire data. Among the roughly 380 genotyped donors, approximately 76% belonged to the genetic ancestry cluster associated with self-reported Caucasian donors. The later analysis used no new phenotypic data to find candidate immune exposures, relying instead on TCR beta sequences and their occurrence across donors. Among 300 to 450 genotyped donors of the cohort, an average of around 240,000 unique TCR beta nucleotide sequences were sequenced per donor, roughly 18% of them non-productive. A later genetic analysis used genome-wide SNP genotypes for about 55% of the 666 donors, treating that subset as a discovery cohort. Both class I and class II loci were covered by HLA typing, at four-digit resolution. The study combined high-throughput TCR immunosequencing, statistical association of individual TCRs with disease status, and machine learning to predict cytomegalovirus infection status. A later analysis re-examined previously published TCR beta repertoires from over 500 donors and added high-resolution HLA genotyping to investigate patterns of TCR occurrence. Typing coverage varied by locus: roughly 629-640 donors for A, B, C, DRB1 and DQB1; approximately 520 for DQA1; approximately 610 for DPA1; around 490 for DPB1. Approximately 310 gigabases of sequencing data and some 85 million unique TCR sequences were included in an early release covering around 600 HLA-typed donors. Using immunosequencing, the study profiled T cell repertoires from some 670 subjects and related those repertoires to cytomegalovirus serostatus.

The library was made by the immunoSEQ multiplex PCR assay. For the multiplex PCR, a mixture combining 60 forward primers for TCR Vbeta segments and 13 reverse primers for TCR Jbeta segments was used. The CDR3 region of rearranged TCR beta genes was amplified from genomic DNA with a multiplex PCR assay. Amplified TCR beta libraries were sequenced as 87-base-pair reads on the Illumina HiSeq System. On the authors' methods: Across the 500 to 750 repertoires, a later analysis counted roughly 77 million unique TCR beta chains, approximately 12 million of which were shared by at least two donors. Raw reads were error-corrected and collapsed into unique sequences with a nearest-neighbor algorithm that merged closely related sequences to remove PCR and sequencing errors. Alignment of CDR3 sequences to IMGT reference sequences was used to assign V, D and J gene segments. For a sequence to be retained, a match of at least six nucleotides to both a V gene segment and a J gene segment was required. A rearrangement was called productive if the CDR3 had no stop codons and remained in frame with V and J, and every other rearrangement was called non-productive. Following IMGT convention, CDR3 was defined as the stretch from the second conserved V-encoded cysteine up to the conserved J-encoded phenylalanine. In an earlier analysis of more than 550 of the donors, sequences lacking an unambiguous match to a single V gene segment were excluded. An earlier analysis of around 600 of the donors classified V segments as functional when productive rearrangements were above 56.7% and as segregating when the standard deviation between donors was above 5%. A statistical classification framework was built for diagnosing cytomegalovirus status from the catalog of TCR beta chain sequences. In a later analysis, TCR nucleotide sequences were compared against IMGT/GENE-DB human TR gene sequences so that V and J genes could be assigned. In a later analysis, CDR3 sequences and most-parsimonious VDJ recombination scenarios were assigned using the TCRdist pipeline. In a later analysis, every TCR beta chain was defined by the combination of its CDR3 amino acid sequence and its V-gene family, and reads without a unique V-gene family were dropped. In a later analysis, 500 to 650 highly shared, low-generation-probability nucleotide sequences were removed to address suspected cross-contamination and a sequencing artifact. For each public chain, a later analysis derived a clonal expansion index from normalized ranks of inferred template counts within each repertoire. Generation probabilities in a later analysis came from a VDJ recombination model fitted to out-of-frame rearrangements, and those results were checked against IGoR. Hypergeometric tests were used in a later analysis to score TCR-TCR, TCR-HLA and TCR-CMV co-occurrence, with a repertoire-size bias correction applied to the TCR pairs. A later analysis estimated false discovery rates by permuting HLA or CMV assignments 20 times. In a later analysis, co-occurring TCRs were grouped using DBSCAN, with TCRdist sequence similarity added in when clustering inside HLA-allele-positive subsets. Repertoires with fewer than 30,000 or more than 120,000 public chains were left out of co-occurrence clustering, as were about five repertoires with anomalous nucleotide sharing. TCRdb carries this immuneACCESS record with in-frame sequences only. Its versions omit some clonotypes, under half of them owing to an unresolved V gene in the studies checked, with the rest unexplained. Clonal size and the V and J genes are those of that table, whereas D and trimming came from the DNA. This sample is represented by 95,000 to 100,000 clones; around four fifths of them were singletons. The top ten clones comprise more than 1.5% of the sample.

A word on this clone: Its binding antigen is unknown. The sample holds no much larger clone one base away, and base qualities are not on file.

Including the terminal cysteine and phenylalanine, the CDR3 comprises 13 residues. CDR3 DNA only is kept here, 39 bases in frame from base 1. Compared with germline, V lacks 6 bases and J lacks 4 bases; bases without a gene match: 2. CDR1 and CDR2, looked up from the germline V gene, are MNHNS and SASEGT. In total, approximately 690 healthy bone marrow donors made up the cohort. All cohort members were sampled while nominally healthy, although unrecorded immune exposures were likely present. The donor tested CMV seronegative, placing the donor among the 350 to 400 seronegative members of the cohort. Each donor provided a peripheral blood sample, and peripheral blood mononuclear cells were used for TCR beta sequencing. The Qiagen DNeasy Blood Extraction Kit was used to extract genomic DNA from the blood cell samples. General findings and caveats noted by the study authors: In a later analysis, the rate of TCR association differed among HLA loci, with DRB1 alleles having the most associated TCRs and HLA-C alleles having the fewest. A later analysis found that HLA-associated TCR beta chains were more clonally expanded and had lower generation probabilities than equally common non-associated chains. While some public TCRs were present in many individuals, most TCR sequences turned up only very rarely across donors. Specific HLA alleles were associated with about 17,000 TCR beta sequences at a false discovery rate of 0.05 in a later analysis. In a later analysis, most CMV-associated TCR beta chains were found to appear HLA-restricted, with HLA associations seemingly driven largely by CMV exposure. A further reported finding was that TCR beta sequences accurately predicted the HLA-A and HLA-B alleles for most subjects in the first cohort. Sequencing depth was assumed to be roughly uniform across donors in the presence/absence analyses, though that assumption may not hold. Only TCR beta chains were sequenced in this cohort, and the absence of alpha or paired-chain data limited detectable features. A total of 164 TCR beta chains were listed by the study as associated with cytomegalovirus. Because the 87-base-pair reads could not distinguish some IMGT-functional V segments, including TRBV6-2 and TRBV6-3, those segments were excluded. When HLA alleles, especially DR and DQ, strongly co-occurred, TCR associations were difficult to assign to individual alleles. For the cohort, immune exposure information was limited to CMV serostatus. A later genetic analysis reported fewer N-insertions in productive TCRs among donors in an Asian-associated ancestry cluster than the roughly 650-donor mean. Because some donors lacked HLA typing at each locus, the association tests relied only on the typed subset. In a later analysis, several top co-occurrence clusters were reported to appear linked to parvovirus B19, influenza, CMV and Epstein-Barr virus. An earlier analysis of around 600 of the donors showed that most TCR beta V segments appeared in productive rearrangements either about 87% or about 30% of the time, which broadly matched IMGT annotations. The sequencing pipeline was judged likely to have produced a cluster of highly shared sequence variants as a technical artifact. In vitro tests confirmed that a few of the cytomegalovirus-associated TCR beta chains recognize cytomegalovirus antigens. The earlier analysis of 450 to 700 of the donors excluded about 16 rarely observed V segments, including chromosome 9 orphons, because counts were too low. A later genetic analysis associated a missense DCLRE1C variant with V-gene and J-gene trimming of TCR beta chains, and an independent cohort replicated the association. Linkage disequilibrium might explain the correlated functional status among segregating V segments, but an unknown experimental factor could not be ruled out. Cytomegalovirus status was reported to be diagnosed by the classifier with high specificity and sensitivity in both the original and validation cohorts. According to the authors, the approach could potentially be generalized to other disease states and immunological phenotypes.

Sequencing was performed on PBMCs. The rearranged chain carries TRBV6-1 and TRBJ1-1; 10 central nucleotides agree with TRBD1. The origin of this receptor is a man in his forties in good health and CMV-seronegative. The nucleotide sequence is TGTGCCAGCAGGTGGGACAGGGGCACTGAAGCTTTCTTT. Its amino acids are CASRWDRGTEAFF.